Listed below are T cell receptor beta chains from one sample, sequenced in a study of T-cell memory formation after mild COVID-19. A single record per CDR3 protein comes from TCRdb applying MiXCR to the 5' RACE reads. The sample lists roughly 380,000 distinct CDR3 sequences; around 28% were seen once. Sequencing input: PBMCs or a T cell subset sorted from them (not recorded which). The receptors shown here come from an adult woman who had mild COVID-19 (a few samples of this study predate the infection). Cell type and time point are not known. Each CDR3 is given with its conserved first and last residue. A D gene is named only where the DNA matches it firmly. Some rows have no size entry. The others give once, few or many, or a class for an expanded clone.

DNA | CDR3 | size | D | J | V
TGTGCCAGCAGCTTAGAACAGATGAACACTGAAGCTTTCTTT | CASSLEQMNTEAFF | NA | NA | TRBJ1-1 | TRBV11-2
TGTGCCAGCAGCCACAGACAGGGAAACAATGAGCAGTTCTTC | CASSHRQGNNEQFF | NA | TRBD1 | TRBJ2-1 | TRBV4-2
TGTGCCAGCAGCCCCCGGTGGACTAGCGGGGGTTTGGATACGCAGTATTTT | CASSPRWTSGGLDTQYF | NA | TRBD2 | TRBJ2-3 | TRBV5-6
TGTGCCAGCAGCCCACCAGCGGGAGAATCCTACAATGAGCAGTTCTTC | CASSPPAGESYNEQFF | once | TRBD2 | TRBJ2-1 | TRBV7-9
TGTGCCAGCAGCTTAGCGCAGCCAGAGACCCAGTACTTC | CASSLAQPETQYF | NA | NA | TRBJ2-5 | TRBV7-2
TGTGCCAGCAGATCAGTAGGGTCTTGGGAGCAGTACTTC | CASRSVGSWEQYF | NA | NA | TRBJ2-7 | TRBV27
TGCAGTGCTGGAACCCGACTAGCGGGGCAATACAATGAGCAGTTCTTC | CSAGTRLAGQYNEQFF | few | TRBD2 | TRBJ2-1 | TRBV20-1
TGTGCCAGCAGCCTCACGGGGAACGCGAACACCGGGGAGCTGTTTTTT | CASSLTGNANTGELFF | NA | NA | TRBJ2-2 | TRBV7-9
TGCAGCGCTGTGAGAAGTGACAGGACTACCTACGAGCAGTACTTC | CSAVRSDRTTYEQYF | few | NA | TRBJ2-7 | TRBV29-1
TGTGCCAGCAGCCAAGGTGCGGGTGTTAGCCATGAGCAGTTCTTC | CASSQGAGVSHEQFF | few | NA | TRBJ2-1 | TRBV3-1
TGTGCCAGCAGCTCCAGCGATGGGCTGAATGAGCAGTTCTTC | CASSSSDGLNEQFF | NA | NA | TRBJ2-1 | TRBV5-6
TGTGCCAGCAGCTTTCGGACAGGGGGCCTCGGCGGAAACACCATATATTTT | CASSFRTGGLGGNTIYF | NA | TRBD1 | TRBJ1-3 | TRBV11-2
TGTGCCAGCAGCCTGGCGGGCAGGGCCTACGAGCAGTACTTC | CASSLAGRAYEQYF | NA | NA | TRBJ2-7 | TRBV7-2
TGTGCCAGCAGCAAAGCGTCAAACTACGAGCAGTACTTC | CASSKASNYEQYF | NA | NA | TRBJ2-7 | TRBV21-1
TGTGCCAGCAGCTTAAACAGCGGGACGCCAACCTACGAGCAGTACTTC | CASSLNSGTPTYEQYF | NA | TRBD2 | TRBJ2-7 | TRBV7-2
TGCAGCGTTGGATCAGACCCTAACACTGAAGCTTTCTTT | CSVGSDPNTEAFF | NA | NA | TRBJ1-1 | TRBV29-1
TGTGCCATCAGTGAAGGGACAGCCCCTGAAGCTTTCTTT | CAISEGTAPEAFF | few | TRBD1 | TRBJ1-1 | TRBV10-3
TGTGCCAGCGGTAAGTTGAACACTGAAGCTTTCTTT | CASGKLNTEAFF | NA | NA | TRBJ1-1 | TRBV6-2/TRBV6-3
TGTGCCAGTAGTATTAGGGGGGGCCAGGCCTCCTACGAGCAGTACTTC | CASSIRGGQASYEQYF | NA | NA | TRBJ2-7 | TRBV19
TGTGCCAGCAGCTTGTCTCTTGCGGGGGGGCGAGATACGCAGTATTTT | CASSLSLAGGRDTQYF | few | TRBD2 | TRBJ2-3 | TRBV5-5
TGTGCCAGCAGCCTAACAGACAGTCGGCAGCCCCAGCATTTT | CASSLTDSRQPQHF | NA | NA | TRBJ1-5 | TRBV7-2
TGTGCCACGGAGGGACAGTCGAGCTCTGGGGCCAACGTCCTGACTTTC | CATEGQSSSGANVLTF | many | NA | TRBJ2-6 | TRBV24-1
TGTGCCAGCAGCCAAGGACAGGAGGGAGGCTACACCTTC | CASSQGQEGGYTF | NA | TRBD1 | TRBJ1-2 | TRBV7-9
TGTGCCAGTAGTATAGCCGGGACCAGAGGTAATGAGCAGTTCTTC | CASSIAGTRGNEQFF | NA | NA | TRBJ2-1 | TRBV19
TGTGCCAGCAGCCAAACCATGGGGACTAGTTATGAGACCCAGTACTTC | CASSQTMGTSYETQYF | NA | TRBD2 | TRBJ2-5 | TRBV3-1
TGTGCCAGCAGCCCCGCTAGCGGTTACTCCTACGAGCAGTACTTC | CASSPASGYSYEQYF | NA | TRBD2 | TRBJ2-7 | TRBV3-1
TGCAGTGCTGATCCGGGACTGCTCAATGAGCAGTTCTTC | CSADPGLLNEQFF | NA | NA | TRBJ2-1 | TRBV20-1
TGTGCCAGTAAGCCTAGGGGTCAAGGCACTGAAGCTTTCTTT | CASKPRGQGTEAFF | NA | NA | TRBJ1-1 | TRBV6-5
TGTGCCACCAGTGATTTTGGAGGGCAGGACACAGATACGCAGTATTTT | CATSDFGGQDTDTQYF | NA | NA | TRBJ2-3 | TRBV24-1
TGTGCCAGCAGCTTACGGCGAGTCCGCGGACAGGGCCGCTACACCTTC | CASSLRRVRGQGRYTF | many | TRBD1 | TRBJ1-2 | TRBV7-2
TGTGCCAGCAGCTCCCGAACAGGGGATGGGGCCAACGTCCTGACTTTC | CASSSRTGDGANVLTF | NA | TRBD1 | TRBJ2-6 | TRBV13
TGTGCCAGCAGTCCGGTAGGCACGGGAACTGAAGCTTTCTTT | CASSPVGTGTEAFF | NA | NA | TRBJ1-1 | TRBV6-5
TGTGCCAGCAGCGTAGAGAGGGGGACGCAGTATTTT | CASSVERGTQYF | few | NA | TRBJ2-3 | TRBV9
TGTGCCAGCAGCTTGGTTCGGGAGGGCCGCTACAATGAGCAGTTCTTC | CASSLVREGRYNEQFF | NA | TRBD2 | TRBJ2-1 | TRBV7-9
TGCGCCAGCAGCTCCACCGGGGTTAACTATGGCTACACCTTC | CASSSTGVNYGYTF | few | NA | TRBJ1-2 | TRBV5-1
TGTGCCTGGAGGGGGGACAGGGGTCGCGATGGCTACACCTTC | CAWRGDRGRDGYTF | NA | TRBD1 | TRBJ1-2 | TRBV30
TGTGCCAGCAGCTTAAGAAATAGCGGGAGCTCCTACGAGCAGTACTTC | CASSLRNSGSSYEQYF | many | TRBD2 | TRBJ2-7 | TRBV7-9
TGTGCCAGCACGGGCGGACAGGGATCGGCTGAAGCTTTCTTT | CASTGGQGSAEAFF | NA | TRBD1 | TRBJ1-1 | TRBV27
TGTGCCAGCAGCCTCGGAATCTCTGGGGCCAACGTCCTGACTTTC | CASSLGISGANVLTF | few | NA | TRBJ2-6 | TRBV3-1
TGTGCCAGCAGTTTAGCGTCGGGTATGGCCACCGGGGAGCTGTTTTTT | CASSLASGMATGELFF | few | NA | TRBJ2-2 | TRBV12-3/TRBV12-4
TGTGCCAGCAGTCCCCGGTCTCTGGGCGGGGAGCTGTTTTTT | CASSPRSLGGELFF | NA | NA | TRBJ2-2 | TRBV2
TGTGCCAGCAGTGCCCCCGGGACCCGCAATCAGCCCCAGCATTTT | CASSAPGTRNQPQHF | few | NA | TRBJ1-5 | TRBV6-2/TRBV6-3
TGTGCCAGCAGCCATGGGGACCCAGCGACGGGGGAGCTGTTTTTT | CASSHGDPATGELFF | few | NA | TRBJ2-2 | TRBV4-2
TGTGCCGTCCTAAACTCGGGACTAGCGGGAAGGGAGACCCAGTACTTC | CAVLNSGLAGRETQYF | NA | TRBD2 | TRBJ2-5 | TRBV11-2
TGTGCCAGCAGCGTAGCTGATTCAGGGAGCACTGAAGCTTTCTTT | CASSVADSGSTEAFF | NA | NA | TRBJ1-1 | TRBV9
TGCAGTGCTAGAACTAGCGGGAGCACCGAGCAGTACTTC | CSARTSGSTEQYF | few | TRBD2 | TRBJ2-7 | TRBV20-1
TGTGCCAGCAGCCACAAGGGACAGGCGGGGGGGGATGAGCAGTTCTTC | CASSHKGQAGGDEQFF | NA | NA | TRBJ2-1 | TRBV11-2